A single sample gave rise to the 17 T cell receptor beta chains below, sequenced in a study of control samples from healthy donors and cancer patients (dated by TCRdb to the early 2020s). Libraries were prepared through the immunoSEQ multiplex PCR assay. TCRdb holds this immuneACCESS table with in-frame rearrangements only. Some clones are missing; in checked studies, unresolved V genes explain under half, and the rest has no known cause. The sample data list about 80,000 clones, and around 80% of these were observed just once. The ten top clones hold 11% of the sample. The sequenced sample consisted of PBMCs. These receptors all come from a man in his sixties with head and neck cancer.

Of note for this clone: The junction departs from germline at one end; a sequencing error may be responsible. The sample contains more than one DNA sequence encoding this CDR3. The chain recombines TRBV18 with TRBJ2-7; weak D call: TRBD1 (6 bases). Germline V gene lookup returns CDR1 KGHSH and CDR2 LQKENI. There are 15 residues in the CDR3. The CDR3 protein is CASSRQQGDLYEQYF. In DNA, the CDR3 is TGCGCCAGCTCTCGTCAACAGGGTGACCTCTACGAGCAGTACTTC.

This chain connects TRBV19 to TRBJ1-5, with 7 bases lining up with TRBD1. Trimming at V came to 5 bases and at J to 0 bases, leaving 4 bases not matched to a gene. The CDR3 is made up of 15 amino acids. Germline V gene sequence: CDR1 LNHDA, CDR2 SQIVND (reference sequence). The DNA of the CDR3 is TGTGCCAGTAGTCTCCGGACAGGTAGCAATCAGCCCCAGCATTTT. Translating gives CASSLRTGSNQPQHF.

This chain connects TRBV6-1 to TRBJ1-5; D may be TRBD1 (6 bases). The germline V gene has CDR1 MNHNS and CDR2 SASEGT. This CDR3 has 16 amino acids. Trimming stripped 0 bases from V and 6 bases from J, with 15 bases between. CDR3 DNA: TGTGCCAGCAGTGAAGCTCCGGGCAGGGGCGCTCAGCCCCAGCATTTT. Translation: CASSEAPGRGAQPQHF.

J is TRBJ1-5 and V is TRBV5-8; 7 bases match TRBD1. The CDR3 runs to 14 residues. From germline, CDR1 is SGHTS and CDR2 YDEGEE. The J segment lost 2 bases and the V segment lost 4 bases, leaving 3 bases of the junction unmatched. The CDR3 bases are TGTGCCAGCAGCGGGGGACAGCGCAATCAGCCCCAGCATTTT. Its translation is CASSGGQRNQPQHF. The variable domain in full, completed from reference TRBV5-8 and TRBJ1-5, reads EAGVTQSPTHLIKTRGQQATLRCSPISGHTSVYWYQQALGLGLQFLLWYDEGEERNRGNFPPRFSGRQFPNYSSELNVNALELEDSALYLCASSGGQRNQPQHFGDGTRLSIL.

This clone qualifies as medium-sized (0.01 to 0.1%). CDR3 sequence: CASSQDQAQPQHF. The CDR3 DNA sequence: TGTGCCAGCAGCCAAGACCAAGCTCAGCCCCAGCATTTT. This chain connects TRBV3-1 (or the pseudogene TRBV3-2) to TRBJ1-5; D unresolved. The CDR3 is 13 residues long. The V and J ends lost 0 bases and 6 bases respectively, with 6 bases between them. CDR1 and CDR2 (germline): LGHDT, YNNKEL (reference sequence).

CDR3 in amino acids: CASSARQTVFYEQYF. CDR3 nucleotides: TGTGCCAGTAGCGCCAGACAGACCGTTTTCTACGAGCAGTACTTC. J is TRBJ2-7 and V is TRBV19; D might be TRBD1 (5 bases). The V end was cut by 6 bases, the J end by 3 bases, with 18 bases between. From germline, CDR1 is LNHDA and CDR2 SQIVND (reference sequence). The CDR3 is 15 amino acids.

The CDR3 sequence: CATGTLAGTEAFF. CDR3 bases: TGCGCCACCGGGACTCTAGCTGGCACTGAAGCTTTCTTT. The chain uses TRBV10-2 and TRBJ1-1; D possibly corresponds to TRBD1 (5 bases). Germline V gene sequence: CDR1 WSHSY, CDR2 SAAADI. The CDR3 spans 13 residues. The germline V and J ends were trimmed by 10 bases and 4 bases, with 16 bases remaining between them.

This clone occurred a few times. This sequence joins TRBV5-8 and TRBJ2-7, with 8 bases matching TRBD1. This CDR3 comprises 14 residues. Germline-derived CDR1 and CDR2 are SGHTS and YDEGEE. The junction had 2 bases not matched to a gene; V was cut back by 3 bases and J by 0 bases. The chain's CDR3 is CASSSGTGSYEQYF. The CDR3 nucleotides are TGTGCCAGCAGCTCCGGGACAGGCTCCTACGAGCAGTACTTC.

CDR3 DNA sequence: TGTGCCAGCAGCCCCCCGGGCTTGCCATACGAGCAGTACTTC. Residues: CASSPPGLPYEQYF. The chain employs TRBV6-5 and TRBJ2-7; no firm D call. The V end was cut by 6 bases, the J end by 4 bases, with 16 bases between. Looked up from germline, CDR1 is MNHEY and CDR2 is SVGAGI. This CDR3 has 14 residues.

In the case of this clone: One end of the junction varies from germline; a read error may be responsible. The chain is built from TRBV7-2 and TRBJ2-3, with 8 bases lining up with TRBD1. CDR1 SGHTA and CDR2 FQGNSA come from the germline V gene. The CDR3 is 12 amino acids. The CDR3, as DNA: TGTGCCAGCAGCTCCGCGACAGGGGTTATTGGTTTT. It translates to CASSSATGVIGF.

The V gene is TRBV29-1, the J gene TRBJ2-1, with 12 bases that match TRBD2. V lost 3 bases, J lost 8 bases, and 2 bases stayed unmatched. The CDR3 contains 13 residues. The germline V gene encodes CDR1 SQVTM and CDR2 ANQGSEA. CDR3 nucleotide sequence: TGCAGCGTTGAGACTAGCGGGAGACATGAGCAGTTCTTC. Translated: CSVETSGRHEQFF.

The CDR3 DNA reads TGTGCCAGTAGTATAGGGGCAGGGGGACACACAGATACGCAGTATTTT. Amino acids: CASSIGAGGHTDTQYF. V and J are TRBV19 and TRBJ2-3, with 7 bases identical to TRBD1. V trimming: 1 base; J trimming: 2 bases; junction bases outside the gene matches: 6. The CDR3 has 16 residues. Germline assignment: CDR1 LNHDA and CDR2 SQIVND (reference sequence).

This clone was detected once. The chain joins TRBV2 to TRBJ2-7; D perhaps matches TRBD2 (5 bases). Trimming took 3 bases from V and 9 from J, leaving 9 bases between them. The CDR3 is 11 amino acids. Germline V lookup: CDR1 SNHLY, CDR2 FYNNEI. CDR3 bases: TGTGCCAGCAGTGAGCGACGGGGGCAGTACTTC. The encoded protein is CASSERRGQYF. Using reference TRBV2 and TRBJ2-7 for the parts outside the CDR3, the full variable domain is EPEVTQTPSHQVTQMGQEVILRCVPISNHLYFYWYRQILGQKVEFLVSFYNNEISEKSEIFDDQFSVERPDGSNFTLKIRSTKLEDSAMYFCASSERRGQYFGPGTRLTVT.

This rearrangement joins TRBV5-1 to TRBJ2-2, with D perhaps TRBD1 (6 bases). The CDR3 is made up of 15 amino acids. Looked up from germline, CDR1 is SGHRS and CDR2 is YFSETQ. Trimming cost V 3 bases and J 1 base, with 10 bases left between them. In nucleotides, the CDR3 is TGCGCCAGCAGCTCCTTACAGGGGAACACCGGGGAGCTGTTTTTT. Protein sequence: CASSSLQGNTGELFF.

The chain is built from TRBV7-9 and TRBJ2-5; TRBD2 might be the D (6 bases). The CDR3 runs 17 residues. The germline V and J ends were trimmed by 0 bases and 5 bases, with 19 bases remaining between them. CDR1 SEHNR and CDR2 FQNEAQ come from the germline V gene (reference sequence). The CDR3 spells CASSLARGAGQEETQYF. The CDR3 DNA reads TGTGCCAGCAGCTTAGCGCGGGGAGCGGGTCAGGAGGAGACCCAGTACTTC. The full variable domain, in which reference TRBV7-9 and TRBJ2-5 provide the parts outside the CDR3, is DTGVSQNPRHKITKRGQNVTFRCDPISEHNRLYWYRQTLGQGPEFLTYFQNEAQLEKSRLLSDRFSAERPKGSFSTLEIQRTEQGDSAMYLCASSLARGAGQEETQYFGPGTRLLVL.

The sample holds one count of this clone. The CDR3 spells CARDAGGEKLFF. The CDR3 DNA reads TGTGCAAGGGACGCCGGGGGTGAAAAACTGTTTTTT. The J gene is TRBJ1-4, the V gene TRBV30; weak D call: TRBD1 (5 bases). Germline CDR1 GTSNPN, CDR2 SVGIG (reference sequence). This CDR3 has 12 residues. The full variable domain, with the rest looked up from reference TRBV30 and TRBJ1-4, is SQTIHQWPATLVQPVGSPLSLECTVEGTSNPNLYWYRQAAGRGLQLLFYSVGIGQISSEVPQNLSASRPQDRQFILSSKKLLLSDSGFYLCARDAGGEKLFFGSGTQLSVL.

The chain is built from TRBV27 and TRBJ2-1, with TRBD1 matching 7 bases. Germline values: CDR1 MNHEY, CDR2 SMNVEV (reference sequence). With 6 bases clipped from V and 7 bases from J, the junction kept 6 bases outside the gene matches. The length of the CDR3 is 13 residues. The CDR3 DNA reads TGTGCCAGCAGCGTACAGGGGCGTAATGAGCAGTTCTTC. This encodes CASSVQGRNEQFF.